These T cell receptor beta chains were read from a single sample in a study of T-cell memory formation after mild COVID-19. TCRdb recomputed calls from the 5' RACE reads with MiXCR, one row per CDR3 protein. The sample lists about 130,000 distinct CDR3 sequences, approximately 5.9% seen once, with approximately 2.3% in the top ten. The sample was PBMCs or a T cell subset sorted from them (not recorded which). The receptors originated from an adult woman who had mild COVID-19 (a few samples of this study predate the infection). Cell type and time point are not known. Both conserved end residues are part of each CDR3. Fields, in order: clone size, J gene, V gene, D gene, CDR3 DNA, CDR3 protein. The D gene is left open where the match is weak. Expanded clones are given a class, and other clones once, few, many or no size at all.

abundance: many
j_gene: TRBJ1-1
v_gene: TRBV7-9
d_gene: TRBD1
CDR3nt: TGTGCCAGCAGCTTAGTTCAAGGGCAGGGGGCCGCTTTCTTT
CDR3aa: CASSLVQGQGAAFF

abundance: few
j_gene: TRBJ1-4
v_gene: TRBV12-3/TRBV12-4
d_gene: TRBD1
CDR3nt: TGTGCCAGCAGTTTCATTAACAGGGGGCTATCAACTAATGAAAAACTGTTTTTT
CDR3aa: CASSFINRGLSTNEKLFF

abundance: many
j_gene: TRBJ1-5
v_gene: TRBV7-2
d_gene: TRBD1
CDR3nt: TGTGCCAGCAGCTCGGACAGGGATCAGCCCCAGCATTTT
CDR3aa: CASSSDRDQPQHF

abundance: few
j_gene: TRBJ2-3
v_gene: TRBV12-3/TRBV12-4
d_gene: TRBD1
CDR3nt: TGTGCCAGCAGTTTAGATCCGGGACAGGGTTCGGGAGATACGCAGTATTTT
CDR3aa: CASSLDPGQGSGDTQYF

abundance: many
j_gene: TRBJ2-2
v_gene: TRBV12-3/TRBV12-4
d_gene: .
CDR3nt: TGTGCCAGCAGTGGAAACAGGGAGATGTTTTTT
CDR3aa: CASSGNREMFF

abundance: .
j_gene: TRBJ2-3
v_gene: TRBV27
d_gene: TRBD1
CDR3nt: TGTGCCAGCAGTTTGCAGGGGGCGTTTGCGGGGTATACGCAGTATTTT
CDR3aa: CASSLQGAFAGYTQYF

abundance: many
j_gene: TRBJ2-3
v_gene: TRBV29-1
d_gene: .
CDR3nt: TGCAGCGTTGGGCAGTACACAGATACGCAGTATTTT
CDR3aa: CSVGQYTDTQYF

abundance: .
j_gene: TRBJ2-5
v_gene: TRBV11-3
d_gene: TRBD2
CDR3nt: TGTGCCAGCAGTCGAGCGGGGCAAGAGACCCAGTACTTC
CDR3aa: CASSRAGQETQYF

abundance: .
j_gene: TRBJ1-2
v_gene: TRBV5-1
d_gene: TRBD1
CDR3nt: TGCGCCAGCAGCTCACGCGGGACAGGGGATGGCTACACCTTC
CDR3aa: CASSSRGTGDGYTF

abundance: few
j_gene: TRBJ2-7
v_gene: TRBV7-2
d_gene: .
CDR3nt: TGTGCCAGCAGCTTTCAGGGGTCCTCCTACGAGCAGTACTTC
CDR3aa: CASSFQGSSYEQYF

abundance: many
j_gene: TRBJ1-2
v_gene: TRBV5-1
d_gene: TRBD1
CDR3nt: TGCGCCAGCAGCTTGGGACAGGGTATCTATGGCTACACCTTC
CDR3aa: CASSLGQGIYGYTF

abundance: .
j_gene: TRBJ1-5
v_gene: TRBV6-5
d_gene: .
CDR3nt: TGTGCCAGCCGTAAAAACCCCGGACAAGGTAGCAATCAGCCCCAGCATTTT
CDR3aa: CASRKNPGQGSNQPQHF

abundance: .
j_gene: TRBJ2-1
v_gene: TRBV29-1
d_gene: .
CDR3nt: TGCAGCGTTGAGGGAATGGACAGATACAATGAGCAGTTCTTC
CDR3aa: CSVEGMDRYNEQFF

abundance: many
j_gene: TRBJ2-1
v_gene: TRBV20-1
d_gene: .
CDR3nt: TGCAGTGCTAGAATTAGCGCCGCCTACAATGAGCAGTTCTTC
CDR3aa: CSARISAAYNEQFF

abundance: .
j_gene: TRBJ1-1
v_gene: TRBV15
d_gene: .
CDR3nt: TGTGCCACCAGCTCCGGGACACTCCTAATTTACGACACTGAAGCTTTCTTT
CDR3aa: CATSSGTLLIYDTEAFF

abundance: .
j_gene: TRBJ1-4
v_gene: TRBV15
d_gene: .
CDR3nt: TGTGCCACCAGCAGAGGCAGCCTAGGGGAACTGTTTTTT
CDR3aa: CATSRGSLGELFF

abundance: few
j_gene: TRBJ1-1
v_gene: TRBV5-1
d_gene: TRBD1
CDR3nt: TGCGCCAGCAGCTCTCAGACAGGGGGTAGGAACACTGAAGCTTTCTTT
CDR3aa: CASSSQTGGRNTEAFF

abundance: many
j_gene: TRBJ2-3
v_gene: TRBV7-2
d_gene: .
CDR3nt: TGTGCCAGCAGCTCACCGGCCGGGTCCACAGATACGCAGTATTTT
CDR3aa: CASSSPAGSTDTQYF

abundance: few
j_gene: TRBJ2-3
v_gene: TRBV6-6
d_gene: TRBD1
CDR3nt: TGTGCCAGCCAGGGACAGGGAGGTTTGGTTACGCAGTATTTT
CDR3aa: CASQGQGGLVTQYF

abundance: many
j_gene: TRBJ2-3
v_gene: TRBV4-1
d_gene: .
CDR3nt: TGCGCCAGCAGCCGAATGACTGTCTCTAGCACAGATACGCAGTATTTT
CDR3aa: CASSRMTVSSTDTQYF

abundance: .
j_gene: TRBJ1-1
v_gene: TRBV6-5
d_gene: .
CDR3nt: TGTGCCAGCAGTTACTCCGACATCGGGAACACTGAAGCTTTCTTT
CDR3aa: CASSYSDIGNTEAFF

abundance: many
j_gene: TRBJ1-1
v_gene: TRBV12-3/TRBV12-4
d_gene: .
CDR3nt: TGTGCCAGCAGTTTAGCGCAGGGGACTGAAGCTTTCTTT
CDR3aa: CASSLAQGTEAFF

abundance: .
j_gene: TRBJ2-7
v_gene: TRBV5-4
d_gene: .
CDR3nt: TGTGCCAGCAGCTTGGTGGATTGGGGGGAGCAGTACTTC
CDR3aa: CASSLVDWGEQYF